A single T cell receptor (beta chain) is shown here with its context. The assay was immunoSEQ multiplex PCR, and TCRdb's table has in-frame clones only and misses some. The table records about 110,000 clones, about 90% of them present only once. This specimen belongs to a study of blood T cell repertoires in COVID-19. As for the study in general: The United States, Italy and Spain supplied acute and convalescent COVID-19 samples.

Germline assignment: CDR1 MNHEY and CDR2 SVGAGI. The J segment lost 5 bases and the V segment lost 6 bases, leaving 6 bases of the junction unmatched. This CDR3 region has 15 residues. The sequencing input was peripheral blood. The rearrangement links TRBV6-5 to TRBJ2-2; 10 bases map to TRBD1. This sequence was found in a human donor in a cohort sampled during active COVID-19. CDR3 DNA: TGTGCCAGCAGCCGGACAGGGGGTGGGACCGGGGAGCTGTTTTTT. This codes for CASSRTGGGTGELFF.